The 23 T cell receptor beta chains presented below share a single source sample, sequenced in a study of breast tumors, draining lymph nodes, adjacent tissues. TCRdb re-derived calls from the multiplex PCR reads in MiXCR, one entry per CDR3 protein. The repertoire holds about 19,000 distinct CDR3 sequences, with 43% as singletons. The sample was breast tumor tissue. These receptors were collected from a female donor with breast cancer. Some clones in this sample may be carry-over from other donors' samples.

The J gene is TRBJ2-3, the V gene TRBV24-1; 8 nucleotides match TRBD2. Germline loops: CDR1 KGHDR, CDR2 SFDVKD. With 3 bases clipped from V and 10 bases from J, the junction kept 5 bases outside the gene matches. There are 13 residues in the CDR3. CDR3 nucleotide sequence: TGTGCCACCAGTGATAGCGGGGGTCTCCCGCAGTATTTT. It yields the protein CATSDSGGLPQYF.

This clonotype was detected ten times or more. The J gene is TRBJ2-5, the V gene TRBV3-1; 10 bases match TRBD1. The CDR3 totals 14 residues. The germline V gene has CDR1 LGHDT and CDR2 YNNKEL (reference sequence). With 4 bases clipped from V and 5 bases from J, the junction kept 4 bases outside the gene matches. The CDR3 sequence is CASSPGQGRETQYF. The CDR3 nucleotides read TGTGCCAGCAGCCCGGGACAGGGGAGGGAGACCCAGTACTTC.

This clonotype was seen repeatedly, ten times or more. The rearrangement joins TRBV6-2 or TRBV6-3 to TRBJ2-7; D unresolved. The CDR3 is 15 residues long. CDR1 is MNHEY and CDR2 is SVGEGT in the germline V gene. Between the trimmed V and J ends, which lost 7 bases and 3 bases, there was a span of 19 bases. The CDR3 DNA sequence: TGTGCCAGCACCCTATACCCGGGCCAAGTCTACGAGCAGTACTTC. The encoded protein is CASTLYPGQVYEQYF.

This chain connects TRBV6-6 to TRBJ2-2, with 7 positions matching TRBD2. CDR3 length equals 15 residues. Unmatched junction bases numbered 12, after V lost 6 bases and J lost 8 bases. CDR1 is MNHNY, CDR2 SVGAGI, per germline (reference sequence). CDR3 region: CASRPGLPLLGELFF. CDR3 in DNA: TGTGCCAGCAGACCGGGACTACCCCTCCTAGGGGAGCTGTTTTTT.

This clonotype was seen ten or more times. This rearrangement joins TRBV18 to TRBJ2-7; 9 bases match TRBD1. This CDR3 comprises 13 residues. V was pared by 6 bases and J by 5 bases, with 5 bases of the junction left unmatched. Per the germline V gene, CDR1 is KGHSH and CDR2 is LQKENI. CDR3 bases: TGTGCCAGCTCGGGACAGGGAGGCGACGAGCAGTACTTC. Protein: CASSGQGGDEQYF.

In this sample, this clonotype turned up many times. This chain links TRBV19 with TRBJ1-2, with 7 bases lining up with TRBD1. The CDR3 covers 14 residues. From germline, CDR1 is LNHDA and CDR2 SQIVND (reference sequence). After removal of 6 bases from V and 7 bases from J, the junction contained 11 bases not matched to a gene. CDR3 sequence (DNA): TGTGCCAGTAGCGCTGGGACAGCAGGGTTTGGCTACACCTTC. Encoded protein: CASSAGTAGFGYTF.

This clonotype was counted ten times or more. The V gene is TRBV27, the J gene TRBJ2-7; 12 bases line up with TRBD1. This CDR3 region has 15 residues. J was trimmed by 4 bases and V by 6 bases; bases with no gene match: 7. CDR1 MNHEY and CDR2 SMNVEV come from the germline V gene (reference sequence). The CDR3 spells CASSGTGGVSYEQYF. CDR3 nucleotides: TGTGCCAGCAGCGGGACAGGGGGCGTTTCGTACGAGCAGTACTTC.

As regards this clonotype: This sequence may be a read error, since a much larger clone differs from it by one base. The rearrangement uses TRBV20-1 and TRBJ2-1; TRBD1 aligns across 10 bases. This CDR3 contains 15 residues. After removal of 6 bases from V and 6 bases from J, the junction contained 11 bases not matched to a gene. Germline CDR1 is DFQATT and CDR2 is SNEGSKA (reference sequence). DNA of the CDR3: TGCAGTGCGCAGACCCGGGACAGGGGCGCCAATGAGCAGTTCTTC. Encoded protein: CSAQTRDRGANEQFF.

This clonotype appeared many times. The V and J genes are TRBV11-3 and TRBJ2-1, with a possible D match to TRBD1 (5 bases). Germline V CDR1 and CDR2: SGHNT, YENEEA. Trimming cost V 1 base and J 5 bases, with 30 bases left between them. CDR3 length equals 21 residues. In nucleotides, the CDR3 is TGTGCCAGCAGCTTAGGCCCAGACAGCAAACGAGCCTCATTCCACCACAATGAGCAGTTCTTC. Translation gives CASSLGPDSKRASFHHNEQFF. Full variable domain (remainder filled in from reference TRBV11-3 and TRBJ2-1): EAGVVQSPRYKIIEKKQPVAFWCNPISGHNTLYWYLQNLGQGPELLIRYENEEAVDDSQLPKDRFSAERLKGVDSTLKIQPAELGDSAVYLCASSLGPDSKRASFHHNEQFFGPGTRLTVL.

There are many counts of this clonotype. This may be a read error: a much more frequent sequence differs by one nucleotide. V usage is TRBV20-1 and J usage is TRBJ1-6, with D unclear. The CDR3 consists of 12 residues. The V gene's germline CDR1 is DFQATT and CDR2 SNEGSKA (reference sequence). The CDR3 protein is CSATGYNSPPHF. DNA of the CDR3: TGCAGTGCTACAGGTTATAATTCACCCCCCCACTTT.

This clonotype appeared many times. This chain joins TRBV2 and TRBJ1-2, with D perhaps matching TRBD1 (5 bases). V was clipped by 4 bases and J by 8 bases, with 14 bases between them. Germline lookup yields CDR1 SNHLY and CDR2 FYNNEI. CDR3 size: 13 residues. The CDR3 DNA reads TGTGCCAGCAGTGTCGGGCAGGGTCGAGGCTACACCTTC. This translates into CASSVGQGRGYTF.

This chain links TRBV5-1 with TRBJ1-1; the D is unclear. The CDR3 consists of 14 residues. V was shortened by 0 bases and J by 2 bases, with 8 bases between the two germline ends. The germline V gene has CDR1 SGHRS and CDR2 YFSETQ. CDR3 bases: TGCGCCAGCAGCTTGGGGGATCTAAACACTGAAGCTTTCTTT. Protein: CASSLGDLNTEAFF.

This clonotype was recorded many times. The rearrangement uses TRBV6-2 or TRBV6-3 and TRBJ1-6; TRBD1 might be the D (6 bases). The CDR3 totals 17 residues. CDR1 MNHEY and CDR2 SVGEGT come from the germline V gene. V lost 8 bases and J 7 bases, leaving 24 bases between the germline ends. CDR3 loop: CASGKGTAGTPNSPLHF. CDR3 in DNA: TGTGCCAGCGGGAAAGGGACCGCCGGGACACCGAATTCACCCCTCCACTTT.

This clonotype was detected ten times or more. J is TRBJ1-6 and V is TRBV12-3 or TRBV12-4; no firm D call. The CDR3 sequence is 14 residues long. V was cut by 3 bases and J by 4 bases, with 7 bases left in between. CDR3 in DNA: TGTGCCAGCAGTTTTAGAGGGTATAATTCACCCCTCCACTTT. This gives the protein CASSFRGYNSPLHF.

This clonotype was recorded many times. This sequence may be a read error, since a much larger clone differs from it by one base. The chain links TRBV20-1 to TRBJ2-1, with 11 bases lining up with TRBD2. Germline V gene sequence: CDR1 DFQATT, CDR2 SNEGSKA (reference sequence). The CDR3 has 15 amino acids. V lost 6 bases, J lost 9 bases, and 13 bases stayed unmatched. CDR3 residues: CSANPALAGALEQFF. In DNA form, the CDR3 reads TGCAGTGCAAACCCGGCACTAGCGGGAGCCCTTGAGCAGTTCTTC.

The CDR3 DNA is TGTGCCAGCAGCGGCAGCAGCACAGATACGCAGTATTTT. Translating gives CASSGSSTDTQYF. The chain has TRBV7-8 and TRBJ2-3; D not resolved. Germline CDR1 reads SGHVS; CDR2 reads FQNEAQ. The CDR3 is 13 amino acids. V was shortened by 5 bases and J by 0 bases, with 6 bases between the two germline ends.

This clonotype was counted many times. The chain links TRBV6-5 to TRBJ2-3, with D possibly TRBD1 on 6 matching bases. CDR1 and CDR2 (germline): MNHEY, SVGAGI. The V end was cut by 0 bases, the J end by 2 bases, with 15 bases between. The CDR3 extends over 17 amino acids. The CDR3 nucleotides are TGTGCCAGCAGTTACTCCACGGACAGTCCTTACACAGATACGCAGTATTTT. Amino acids: CASSYSTDSPYTDTQYF.

The chain employs TRBV6-4 and TRBJ2-6, with D possibly matching TRBD2 (5 bases). Germline V gene sequence: CDR1 MRHNA, CDR2 SNTAGT. The CDR3 runs 15 residues. V lost 4 bases and J lost 1, with 8 bases in between. CDR3 DNA sequence: TGTGCCAGCAGTGCATCGGGGTCTGGGGCCAACGTCCTGACTTTC. It specifies CASSASGSGANVLTF.

This clonotype was seen at least ten times. V is TRBV30 and J is TRBJ1-2, with no clear D. CDR3 size: 15 residues. Per germline, CDR1 GTSNPN and CDR2 SVGIG (reference sequence). With 6 bases removed from V and 1 base from J, the gap between germline ends came to 18 bases. CDR3 protein: CACSVSTTGNYGYTF. The CDR3 region has the DNA TGTGCCTGTTCTGTCTCGACAACCGGTAACTATGGCTACACCTTC. The full variable domain, with the rest looked up from reference TRBV30 and TRBJ1-2, is SQTIHQWPATLVQPVGSPLSLECTVEGTSNPNLYWYRQAAGRGLQLLFYSVGIGQISSEVPQNLSASRPQDRQFILSSKKLLLSDSGFYLCACSVSTTGNYGYTFGSGTRLTVV.

This clonotype was observed at least ten times. The CDR3 coding sequence is TGCGCCAGCAGCTGGGGGTCCCCTGGGGCCAACGTCCTGACTTTC. Protein product: CASSWGSPGANVLTF. V usage is TRBV5-1 and J usage is TRBJ2-6; the D gene could be TRBD1 or TRBD2 (5 bases each). Trimming shortened V by 3 bases and J by 2 bases, and 9 bases separated the two germline ends. CDR1 is SGHRS, CDR2 YFSETQ, per germline. This CDR3 has 15 residues. Full variable domain (remainder filled in from reference TRBV5-1 and TRBJ2-6): KAGVTQTPRYLIKTRGQQVTLSCSPISGHRSVSWYQQTPGQGLQFLFEYFSETQRNKGNFPGRFSGRQFSNSRSEMNVSTLELGDSALYLCASSWGSPGANVLTFGAGSRLTVL.

This clonotype was counted many times. The CDR3 DNA follows: TGTGCCAGCAGTTACTCGAGAGGACCTACCTACGAGCAGTACTTC. Protein sequence: CASSYSRGPTYEQYF. The genes are TRBV6-5 and TRBJ2-7; no definite D call. The length of the CDR3 is 15 residues. V dropped 0 bases and J dropped 2 bases, with 11 bases sitting between them. CDR1 is MNHEY and CDR2 is SVGAGI in the germline V gene.

The CDR3 loop is CASSQAGLAGATGELFF. CDR3 in DNA: TGCGCCAGCAGCCAAGCGGGACTAGCGGGAGCCACCGGGGAGCTGTTTTTT. This chain links TRBV4-1 with TRBJ2-2; 14 nucleotides match TRBD2. The junction had 2 bases not matched to a gene; V was cut back by 1 base and J by 4 bases. CDR3 size: 17 residues. The V gene's germline CDR1 is MGHRA and CDR2 YSYEKL.

This rearrangement joins TRBV12-3 or TRBV12-4 to TRBJ2-2; D is perhaps TRBD1 (5 bases). The CDR3 sequence is 14 residues long. Between the trimmed V and J ends, which lost 6 bases and 6 bases, there was a span of 14 bases. In nucleotides, the CDR3 is TGTGCCAGCAGGGCTAGATTAGGGGCCGGGGAGCTGTTTTTT. Translating it yields CASRARLGAGELFF.